Listed here is a single T cell receptor beta chain. The trim removed 4 bases at V and 3 bases at J, leaving 6 bases unmatched. Germline assignment: CDR1 MRHNA and CDR2 SNTAGT. The CDR3 runs to 15 residues. This record comes from a study of T cell responses to AZD1222 COVID-19 vaccine. This table comes from immunoSEQ multiplex PCR, and its TCRdb copy is limited to in-frame clones, with some not included. The repertoire has 90,000 to 95,000 clones, about nine tenths of them found once; the top ten carry 22%. Specimen: peripheral blood, collected on day 0 of AZD1222 vaccination. This chain joins TRBV6-4 and TRBJ2-7; 10 bases align to TRBD2. This TCR was sampled from an adult in good health. CDR3 in DNA: TGTGCCAGCAGTGTGGGGCTAGCGGGGGTCTACGAGCAGTACTTC. This codes for CASSVGLAGVYEQYF.